The 3 T cell receptor beta chains given below trace back to one sample, sequenced in a study of T-cell reconstitution after alpha-beta-depleted transplantation in children. For TCRbeta, the library was prepared with unique molecular identifiers. Via MiXCR, TCRdb re-called the PCR reads, giving one row per CDR3 protein. The sample comprises about 610,000 distinct CDR3 sequences, about 10% of which are singletons, and 3.5% to 5% rests with the top ten. The input for sequencing was PBMCs from the stem cell graft donor, taken from the stem cell graft. The receptors here all came from a human donor who donated a stem cell graft to a child with acute myeloid leukemia.

This clonotype was recorded many times. This CDR3 is CASSLVAGGYNEQFF. The CDR3 DNA follows: TGCGCCAGCAGCTTGGTAGCGGGAGGTTACAATGAGCAGTTCTTC. The chain employs TRBV5-1 and TRBJ2-1, with TRBD2 matching over 10 bases. This CDR3 is built from 15 residues. Germline CDR1 SGHRS, CDR2 YFSETQ. Germline trimming cut 0 bases from V and 4 bases from J; bases unmatched to any gene: 1.

This clonotype was observed a few times. The rearrangement links TRBV20-1 to TRBJ1-5; weak D call: TRBD1 (6 bases). The CDR3 runs 13 residues. V was pared by 6 bases and J by 4 bases, with 13 bases between. Germline CDR1 DFQATT, CDR2 SNEGSKA (reference sequence). In DNA, the CDR3 is TGCAGTGCCCGGACAGTAGCAAATCAGCCCCAGCATTTT. This translates into CSARTVANQPQHF.

In DNA, the CDR3 is TGTGCCAGCAGAGCGAATGAAAAACTGTTTTTT. Its protein is CASRANEKLFF. The chain joins TRBV7-9 to TRBJ1-4; no reliable D call. The CDR3 length is 11 residues. Trimming stripped 6 bases from V and 5 bases from J, with 4 bases between. CDR1 is SEHNR and CDR2 is FQNEAQ in the germline V gene (reference sequence).